Detailed here is one TCR beta chain. The CDR3 is made up of 16 amino acids. Germline V gene data show CDR1 as SGHRS and CDR2 as YFSETQ. V lost 4 bases, J lost 5 bases, and 11 bases stayed unmatched. TCRdb's table, derived via immunoSEQ multiplex PCR, lists solely in-frame clones and lacks some. The data show some 630,000 clones, about two thirds seen once. This sample was taken from a study of shared clonotypes between healthy human individuals. The chain links TRBV5-1 to TRBJ2-7; TRBD2 matches at 11 bases. This sequence was found in a young woman in good health. Sequences were obtained from memory CD4+ T cells sorted from blood. Subset specified: CD45RA-negative fraction. CDR3 bases: TGCGCCAGCAGCCGATCTCTAGCGGGAGGTTCCCACGAGCAGTACTTC. It translates to CASSRSLAGGSHEQYF.